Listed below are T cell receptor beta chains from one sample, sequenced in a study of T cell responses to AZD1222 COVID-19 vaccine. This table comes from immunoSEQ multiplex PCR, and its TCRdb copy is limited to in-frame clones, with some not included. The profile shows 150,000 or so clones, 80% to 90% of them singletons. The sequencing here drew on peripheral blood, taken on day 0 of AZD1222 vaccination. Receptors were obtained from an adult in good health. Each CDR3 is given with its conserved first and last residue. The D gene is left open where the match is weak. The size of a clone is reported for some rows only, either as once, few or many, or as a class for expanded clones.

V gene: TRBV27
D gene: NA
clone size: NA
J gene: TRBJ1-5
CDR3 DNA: TGTGCCAGCAGTTTAGGTCTGAGTGGACAGCCCCAGCATTTT
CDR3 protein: CASSLGLSGQPQHF

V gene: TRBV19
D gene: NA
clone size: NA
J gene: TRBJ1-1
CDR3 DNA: TGTGCCAGTAGGAACCCTCCGCCGAACACTGAAGCTTTCTTT
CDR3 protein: CASRNPPPNTEAFF

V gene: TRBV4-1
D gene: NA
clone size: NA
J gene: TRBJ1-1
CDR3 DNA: TGCGCCAGCAGCCTCGACCGAGACACTGAAGCTTTCTTT
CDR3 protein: CASSLDRDTEAFF

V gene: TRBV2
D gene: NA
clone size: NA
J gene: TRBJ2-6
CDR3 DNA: TGTGCCAGCAGTGAAATCCGGGACATCTCCTCTGGGGCCAACGTCCTGACTTTC
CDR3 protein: CASSEIRDISSGANVLTF

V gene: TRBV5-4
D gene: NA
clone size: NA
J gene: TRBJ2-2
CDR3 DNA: TGTGCCAGCAGCTACTCAACCGGGGAGCTGTTTTTT
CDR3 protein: CASSYSTGELFF

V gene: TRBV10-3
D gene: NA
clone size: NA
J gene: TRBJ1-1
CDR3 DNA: TGTGCCATCACCTCTGTCGGTTTGAACACTGAAGCTTTCTTT
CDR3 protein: CAITSVGLNTEAFF

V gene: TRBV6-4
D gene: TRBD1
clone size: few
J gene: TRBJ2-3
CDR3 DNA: TGTGCCAGCAGCCGGACAGGGCCCACAGATACGCAGTATTTT
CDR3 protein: CASSRTGPTDTQYF

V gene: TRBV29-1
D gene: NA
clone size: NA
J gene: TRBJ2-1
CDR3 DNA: TGCAGCGTACCTAGCGTATCCAACTACAATGAGCAGTTCTTC
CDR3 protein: CSVPSVSNYNEQFF

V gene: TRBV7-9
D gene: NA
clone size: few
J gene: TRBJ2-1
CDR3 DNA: TGTGCCAGCAGTATTTTTAGGTCGGACAATGAGCAGTTCTTC
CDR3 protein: CASSIFRSDNEQFF

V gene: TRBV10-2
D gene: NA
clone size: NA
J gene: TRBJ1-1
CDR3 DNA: TGCGCCAGCAGTGAGGTATTGGAGGGCACTGAAGCTTTCTTT
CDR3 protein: CASSEVLEGTEAFF

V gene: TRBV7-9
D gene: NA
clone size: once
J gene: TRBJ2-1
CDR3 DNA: TGTGCCAGCAGCTTAGCCGTGCAGGCCCTGGTCAATGAGCAGTTCTTC
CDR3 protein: CASSLAVQALVNEQFF

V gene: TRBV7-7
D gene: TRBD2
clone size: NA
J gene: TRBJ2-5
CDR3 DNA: TGTGCCAGCAGCTTAGGGATTGGCGGGGGCCAAGAGACCCAGTACTTC
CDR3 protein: CASSLGIGGGQETQYF

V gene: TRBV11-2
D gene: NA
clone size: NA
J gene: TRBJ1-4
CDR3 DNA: TGTGCCAGCAGCCGGACGTGGGATAATGAAAAACTGTTTTTT
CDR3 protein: CASSRTWDNEKLFF

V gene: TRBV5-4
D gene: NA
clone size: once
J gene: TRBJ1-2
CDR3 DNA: TGTGCCAGCAGCAACCCAAATAATAACCGTGGCTACACCTTC
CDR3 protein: CASSNPNNNRGYTF

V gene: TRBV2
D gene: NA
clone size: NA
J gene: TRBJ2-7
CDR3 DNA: TGTGCCAGCAACCGGGACACGACTATTTACGAGCAGTACTTC
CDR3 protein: CASNRDTTIYEQYF

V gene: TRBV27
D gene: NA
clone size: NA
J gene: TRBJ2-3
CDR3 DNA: TGTGCCAGCAGTTTAGCAGGGTACACAGATACGCAGTATTTT
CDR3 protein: CASSLAGYTDTQYF

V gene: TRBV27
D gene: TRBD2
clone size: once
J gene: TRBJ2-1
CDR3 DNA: TGTGCCAGCAGCCCTCAGACTCACAAGCGGGAGTCCTACAATGAGCAGTTCTTC
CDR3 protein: CASSPQTHKRESYNEQFF

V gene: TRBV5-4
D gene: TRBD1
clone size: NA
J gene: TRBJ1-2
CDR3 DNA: TGTGCCAGCAGCGCAACAGGGGACTATGGCTACACCTTC
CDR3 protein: CASSATGDYGYTF

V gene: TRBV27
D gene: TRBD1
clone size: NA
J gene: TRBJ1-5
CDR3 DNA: TGTGCCAGCAGTTCGTCTACAGGGGCCGGTCAGCCCCAGCATTTT
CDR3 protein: CASSSSTGAGQPQHF

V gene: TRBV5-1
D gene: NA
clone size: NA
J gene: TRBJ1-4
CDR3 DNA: TGCGCCAGCAGCTTGGATATTAATGAAAAACTGTTTTTT
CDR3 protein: CASSLDINEKLFF

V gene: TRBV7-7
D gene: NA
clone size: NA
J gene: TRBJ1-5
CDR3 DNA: TGTGCCAGCAGTCCGCCTTTTCAGCCCCAGCATTTT
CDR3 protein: CASSPPFQPQHF

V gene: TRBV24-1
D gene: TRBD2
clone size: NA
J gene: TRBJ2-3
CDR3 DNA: TGTGCCACCAGTGATACTAGCGGCAGCCGCACAGATACGCAGTATTTT
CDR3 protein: CATSDTSGSRTDTQYF

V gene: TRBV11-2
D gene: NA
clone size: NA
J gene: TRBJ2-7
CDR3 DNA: TGTGCCAGCATCCCACCATGGGGTCTGAAGCAGTACTTC
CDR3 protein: CASIPPWGLKQYF

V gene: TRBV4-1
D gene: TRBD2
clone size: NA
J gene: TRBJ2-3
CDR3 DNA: TGCGCCAGCCGTCGGACTAGCGGGGGTAGCACAGATACGCAGTATTTT
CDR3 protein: CASRRTSGGSTDTQYF

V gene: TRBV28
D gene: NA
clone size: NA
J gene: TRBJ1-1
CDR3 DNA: TGTGCCAGCGTCTATCAGGGCTCCACTGAAGCTTTCTTT
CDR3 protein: CASVYQGSTEAFF

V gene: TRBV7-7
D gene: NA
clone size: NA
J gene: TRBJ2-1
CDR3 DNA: TGTGCCAGCAGCTTAAATCCTAGCTCCTACAATGAGCAGTTCTTC
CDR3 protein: CASSLNPSSYNEQFF

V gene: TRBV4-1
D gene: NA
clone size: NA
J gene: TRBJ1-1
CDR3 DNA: TGCGCCAGCAGCCAGTCACAGGGAGACACTGAAGCTTTCTTT
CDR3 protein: CASSQSQGDTEAFF

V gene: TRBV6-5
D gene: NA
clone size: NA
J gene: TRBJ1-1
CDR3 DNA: TGTGCCAGCAGGGGGGGACAAGTAACTGAAGCTTTCTTT
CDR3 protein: CASRGGQVTEAFF

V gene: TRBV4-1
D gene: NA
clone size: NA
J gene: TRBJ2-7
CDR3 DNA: TGCGCCAGCAGCCAAGAATCCGGGGGCGGTTACGAGCAGTACTTC
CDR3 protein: CASSQESGGGYEQYF

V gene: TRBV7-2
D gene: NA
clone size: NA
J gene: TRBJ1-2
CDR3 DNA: TGTGCCAGCAGAAGTCGGGACATTTCTAACTATGGCTACACCTTC
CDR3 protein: CASRSRDISNYGYTF

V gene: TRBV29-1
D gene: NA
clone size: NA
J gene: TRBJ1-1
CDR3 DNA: TGCAGCGTTGAAGTGGGGGCGGGTGGCACTGAAGCTTTCTTT
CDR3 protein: CSVEVGAGGTEAFF

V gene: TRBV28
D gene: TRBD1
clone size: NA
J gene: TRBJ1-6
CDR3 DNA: TGTGCCAGCAGTTTCCACGGGACAGGGCAGAGGTCACCCCTCCACTTT
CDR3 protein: CASSFHGTGQRSPLHF

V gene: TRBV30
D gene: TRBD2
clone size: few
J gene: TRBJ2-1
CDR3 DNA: TGTGCCTGGAGCGAAGCGGGAGGGCCGGGGTACAATGAGCAGTTCTTC
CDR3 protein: CAWSEAGGPGYNEQFF

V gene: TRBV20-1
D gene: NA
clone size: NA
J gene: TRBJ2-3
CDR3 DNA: TGCAGTGCTAGAGCTACAGATACGCAGTATTTT
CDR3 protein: CSARATDTQYF

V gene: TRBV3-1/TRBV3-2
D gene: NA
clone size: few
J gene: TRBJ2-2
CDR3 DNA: TGTGCCAGCAGCCAGCCCCTCGGGGAGCTGTTTTTT
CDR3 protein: CASSQPLGELFF

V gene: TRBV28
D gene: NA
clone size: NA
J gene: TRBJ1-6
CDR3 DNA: TGTGCCAGCAGGCGACACATCTATAATTCACCCCTCCACTTT
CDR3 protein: CASRRHIYNSPLHF

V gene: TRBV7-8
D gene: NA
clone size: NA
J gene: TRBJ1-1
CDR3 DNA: TGTGCCAGCAGCTTGAGCAGGGGAAGTAAAACTGAAGCTTTCTTT
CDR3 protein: CASSLSRGSKTEAFF

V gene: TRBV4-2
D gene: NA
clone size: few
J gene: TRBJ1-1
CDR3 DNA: TGTGCCAGCAGCCAAGCTGACAGTTTGAACACTGAAGCTTTCTTT
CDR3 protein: CASSQADSLNTEAFF

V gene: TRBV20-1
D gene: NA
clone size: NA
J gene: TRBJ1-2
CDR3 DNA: TGCAGTGGCAACAGGGTTGATGGCTACACCTTC
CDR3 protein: CSGNRVDGYTF

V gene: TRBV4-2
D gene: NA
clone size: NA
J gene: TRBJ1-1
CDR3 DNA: TGTGCCAGCAGCCAAGACAGGACAATGAACACTGAAGCTTTCTTT
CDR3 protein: CASSQDRTMNTEAFF

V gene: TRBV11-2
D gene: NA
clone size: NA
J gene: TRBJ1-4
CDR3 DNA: TGTGCCAGCAGCTTTCAGGTTAATGAAAAACTGTTTTTT
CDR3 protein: CASSFQVNEKLFF

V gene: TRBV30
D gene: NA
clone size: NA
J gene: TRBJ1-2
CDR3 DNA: TGTGCCTGGAGTGTAGCAGGTGGCTACACCTTC
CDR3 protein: CAWSVAGGYTF

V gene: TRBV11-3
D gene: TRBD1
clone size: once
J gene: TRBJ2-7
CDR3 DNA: TGTGCCAGCAGCTCCCGACAGGGGGGTTACGAGCAGTACTTC
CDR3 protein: CASSSRQGGYEQYF

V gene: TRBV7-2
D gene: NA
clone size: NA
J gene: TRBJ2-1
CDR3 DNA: TGTGCCAGCAGCTTAGATGGGAGGCCCTACAATGAGCAGTTCTTC
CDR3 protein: CASSLDGRPYNEQFF

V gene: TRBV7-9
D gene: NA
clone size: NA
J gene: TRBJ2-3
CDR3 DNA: TGTGCCAGCAGCTTATCCGAGATACTACGCACAGATACGCAGTATTTT
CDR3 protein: CASSLSEILRTDTQYF

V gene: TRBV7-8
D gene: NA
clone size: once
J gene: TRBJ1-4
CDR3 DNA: TGTGCCAGCAGTAGGGGGGGCGGTGAAAAACTGTTTTTT
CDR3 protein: CASSRGGGEKLFF

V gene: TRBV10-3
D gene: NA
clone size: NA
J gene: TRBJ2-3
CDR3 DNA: TGTGCCATCAGCGGGATTAGCACAGATACGCAGTATTTT
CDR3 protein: CAISGISTDTQYF

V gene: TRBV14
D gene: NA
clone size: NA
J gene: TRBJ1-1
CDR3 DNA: TGTGCCAGCAGCCAAAACCCGGGAATGGCGGCTTTCTTT
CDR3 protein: CASSQNPGMAAFF

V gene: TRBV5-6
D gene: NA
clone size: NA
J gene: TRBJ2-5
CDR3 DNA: TGTGCCAGCAGCTTTATGGAGACCCAGTACTTC
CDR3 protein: CASSFMETQYF